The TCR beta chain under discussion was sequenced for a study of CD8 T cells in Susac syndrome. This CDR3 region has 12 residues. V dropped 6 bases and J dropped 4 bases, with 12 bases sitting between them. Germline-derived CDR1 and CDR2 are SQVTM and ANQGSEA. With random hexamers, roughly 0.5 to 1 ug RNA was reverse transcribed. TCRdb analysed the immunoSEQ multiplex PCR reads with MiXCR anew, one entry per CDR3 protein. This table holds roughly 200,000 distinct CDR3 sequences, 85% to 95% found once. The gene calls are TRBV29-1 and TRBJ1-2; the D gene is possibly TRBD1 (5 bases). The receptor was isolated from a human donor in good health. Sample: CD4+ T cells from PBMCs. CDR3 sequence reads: CSVGGRAYGYTF. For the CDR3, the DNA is TGCAGCGTGGGGGGACGGGCCTATGGCTACACCTTC.